The T cell receptor beta chain described here comes from a study of beta chain features in type 1 diabetes. Findings and limits, study-wide: All four CD4+ subsets from Type 1 diabetes patients carried moderately but significantly shorter TCRB CDR3s. Any HLA effect on TCRB rearrangement was left unresolved by small sub-analyses.

V lost 8 bases to trimming and J lost 0 bases; unmatched junction nucleotides: 4. The germline V gene encodes CDR1 SGHAT and CDR2 FQNNGV. This CDR3 is built from 13 residues. Comment on this clone: Its target is unknown.

Sequenced material consisted of expressed TCRB transcripts (all of the isolated RNA was reverse transcribed). TCRdb's table, derived via immunoSEQ multiplex PCR, lists solely in-frame clones and lacks some. The table shows around 360,000 clones, with roughly 12% occurring only once. The chain links TRBV11-2 to TRBJ2-7; 7 bases map to TRBD1. The sample comprised naive CD4+ T cells from blood. The clonotype was recovered from a woman between 18 and 29 years old with type 1 diabetes. CDR3 residues: CASGRGSSYEQYF. The CDR3 region has the DNA TGTGCCAGCGGCAGGGGGAGCTCCTACGAGCAGTACTTC.